Listed here are 3 T cell receptor beta chains from one sample, sequenced in a study of cytomegalovirus exposure and HLA in healthy donors. Produced via immunoSEQ multiplex PCR; TCRdb's table is partial and in-frame only. The table lists roughly 170,000 clones, about 80% of them singletons. Sequenced sample: PBMCs. The receptors stem from a woman under 30 in good health and CMV-seropositive.

The J gene is TRBJ2-1, the V gene TRBV11-1; D call uncertain. Germline CDR1 reads SGHAT; CDR2 reads FQDESV (reference sequence). This CDR3 region has 13 residues. V shed 3 bases and J shed 3 bases, with 6 bases lying between them. The CDR3 loop reads CASSFISYNEQFF. The CDR3 nucleotides read TGTGCCAGCAGCTTTATCAGCTACAATGAGCAGTTCTTC.

This chain uses TRBV20-1 with TRBJ2-7; 8 bases agree with TRBD1. Looked up from germline, CDR1 is DFQATT and CDR2 is SNEGSKA (reference sequence). This CDR3 is built from 11 residues. V trimming: 8 bases; J trimming: 3 bases; junction bases outside the gene matches: 3. The CDR3 DNA sequence: TGCAGTACTACAGGGGGCTACGAGCAGTACTTC. This gives the protein CSTTGGYEQYF.

This clone occurred a few times. V and J are TRBV7-8 and TRBJ2-1; TRBD1 matches at 8 bases. V shed 4 bases, J shed 4 bases, and the junction held 6 bases outside the gene matches. CDR1 and CDR2 from the germline V gene are SGHVS and FQNEAQ. This CDR3 spans 15 amino acids. The CDR3 is CASSSSRGRYNEQFF. CDR3 nucleotide sequence: TGTGCCAGCAGCTCGTCCAGGGGGCGGTACAATGAGCAGTTCTTC. Using reference TRBV7-8 and TRBJ2-1 for the parts outside the CDR3, the full variable domain is GAGVSQSPRYKVAKRGQDVALRCDPISGHVSLFWYQQALGQGPEFLTYFQNEAQLDKSGLPSDRFFAERPEGSVSTLKIQRTQQEDSAVYLCASSSSRGRYNEQFFGPGTRLTVL.